The 7 T cell receptor beta chains presented below share a single source sample, sequenced in a study of blood T cell repertoires in COVID-19. Libraries were prepared by immunoSEQ multiplex PCR; TCRdb keeps only in-frame clonotypes and omits some of them. This sample carries about 34,000 clones, around 85% of them seen once, and the ten largest clones take 14%. The sequencing sample was made of peripheral blood. The receptors shown here come from a human donor with acute or convalescent COVID-19. The donor label of this sample is uncertain.

The chain recombines TRBV6-6 with TRBJ1-5, with D unclear. V gave up 10 bases and J gave up 7 bases, with 11 bases separating them. The CDR3 spans 11 residues. Per the germline V gene, CDR1 is MNHNY and CDR2 is SVGAGI (reference sequence). CDR3 coding DNA: TGTGCCACCAAGCGGGAACAGCCCCAGCATTTT. This gives the protein CATKREQPQHF.

The rearrangement joins TRBV7-9 to TRBJ2-2; the D gene is possibly TRBD2 (5 bases). The V and J ends lost 3 bases and 6 bases respectively, with 17 bases between them. The germline V gene encodes CDR1 SEHNR and CDR2 FQNEAQ (reference sequence). CDR3 length: 16 residues. The CDR3 reads CASSLNSGEKPGELFF. CDR3 DNA: TGTGCCAGCAGCTTGAATTCCGGGGAGAAACCCGGGGAGCTGTTTTTT.

The genes are TRBV28 and TRBJ1-4; D remains unclear. V was trimmed by 9 bases and J by 8 bases, leaving 19 bases between them. The CDR3 loop spans 14 amino acids. CDR1 and CDR2 (germline): MDHEN, SYDVKM. The CDR3 DNA reads TGTGCCAGTATCCGCGGTTCGGTAGGAGAAAAACTGTTTTTT. It specifies CASIRGSVGEKLFF.

This clone was counted a single time. The gene calls are TRBV5-1 and TRBJ2-7; 9 nucleotides line up with TRBD1. CDR1 is SGHRS and CDR2 is YFSETQ in the germline V gene. Germline trimming cut 4 bases from V and 3 bases from J; bases unmatched to any gene: 8. The CDR3 is made up of 15 amino acids. The CDR3 spells CASSPGQGKVYEQYF. CDR3 sequence (DNA): TGCGCCAGCAGCCCGGGACAGGGAAAGGTCTACGAGCAGTACTTC.

The V gene is TRBV15, the J gene TRBJ2-7; 7 bases are a match to TRBD1. There are 18 residues in the CDR3. With V trimmed by 0 bases and J by 3 bases, 14 bases remained unmatched. Per germline, CDR1 LNHNV and CDR2 YYDKDF (reference sequence). Here the CDR3 reads CATSRDSHKVGQSYEQYF. The CDR3 DNA reads TGTGCCACCAGCAGAGATTCCCATAAAGTGGGACAGAGCTACGAGCAGTACTTC. Complete variable domain (other parts from reference TRBV15 and TRBJ2-7): DAMVIQNPRYQVTQFGKPVTLSCSQTLNHNVMYWYQQKSSQAPKLLFHYYDKDFNNEADTPDNFQSRRPNTSFCFLDIRSPGLGDTAMYLCATSRDSHKVGQSYEQYFGPGTRLTVT.

Points on this clone: At one boundary the junction diverges from the germline segment, which might be a read error. The chain is built from TRBV4-3 and TRBJ1-1; 8 bases are a match to TRBD1. Germline CDR1 reads LGHNA; CDR2 reads YSLEER. The CDR3 extends over 15 amino acids. The CDR3 DNA is TGCGCCAGCAGCCAGGAGACAGGGGCGAACGCTGAAGCTTTCTTT. Its translation: CASSQETGANAEAFF.

V gene TRBV19 combines with J gene TRBJ1-2, with D tentatively TRBD1 (6 bases). The CDR3 totals 14 residues. Trimming stripped 4 bases from V and 8 bases from J, with 17 bases between. The germline V gene encodes CDR1 LNHDA and CDR2 SQIVND (reference sequence). The CDR3 reads CASSTAGEGYGYTF. As DNA, the CDR3 is TGTGCCAGTAGTACCGCAGGGGAGGGATACGGCTACACCTTC.